The clone carrying this TCR beta chain turned up a few times. TCRdb re-analysed the 5' RACE reads in MiXCR, keeping a single row per CDR3 protein. The table has roughly 130,000 distinct CDR3 sequences, approximately 9.7% seen once. Per germline, CDR1 SGHRS and CDR2 YFSETQ. There are 15 residues in the CDR3. The J segment lost 6 bases and the V segment lost 4 bases, leaving 9 bases of the junction unmatched. This sample was included in a study of CD8 T cells in ankylosing spondylitis. The source is a male donor with ankylosing spondylitis or in good health (not recorded which). Specimen: blood, either unsorted or a sorted T cell fraction (not recorded which). The V gene is TRBV5-1, the J gene TRBJ2-1, with TRBD2 identical over 8 bases. CDR3 region: CASSPLAGGVNEQFF. CDR3 sequence (DNA): TGCGCCAGCAGCCCCCTAGCGGGTGGTGTCAATGAGCAGTTCTTC.